One T cell receptor (beta chain) is described in this entry. Its target is not known. This table comes from immunoSEQ multiplex PCR, and its TCRdb copy is limited to in-frame clones, with some not included. The table lists 60,000 to 85,000 clones, more than 80% of them singletons. The sample is drawn from a study of a mutant IDH1 vaccine in newly diagnosed glioma. Whole-study context: The vaccination schedule gave patients eight doses in weeks 1, 3, 5, 7, 11, 15, 19 and 23. First vaccine doses came 4-6 weeks after radiotherapy alone, or with temozolomide cycles.

V lost 5 bases to trimming and J lost 3 bases; unmatched junction nucleotides: 9. CDR1 and CDR2 from the germline V gene are MNHEY and SMNVEV (reference sequence). This CDR3 spans 16 amino acids. Points from the study as a whole: Changes in the top peripheral T cell clonotypes seemingly had no bearing on pseudoprogression. Researchers report vaccine-induced immune responses in over 90% of patients.

Time point here: week 23, last vaccination. Mutant IDH1 20-mer peptide, at 300 ug, made up each vaccine dose, with topical imiquimod. This sequence was found in a woman between 45 and 65 years old with glioma. The chain employs TRBV27 and TRBJ2-7; TRBD2 aligns across 11 bases. The sequencing used PBMCs, collected from a glioma patient whose treatment included an IDH1 peptide vaccine. In nucleotides, the CDR3 is TGTGCCAGCAGTCCCTCCGGACTAGCGGGCGGCTACGAGCAGTACTTC. Residues: CASSPSGLAGGYEQYF.